This is a list of T cell receptor beta chains from one sample in a study of T-cell reconstitution after alpha-beta-depleted transplantation in children. Using its own MiXCR run on the PCR reads, TCRdb lists one record per CDR3 protein. The repertoire holds 200,000 to 250,000 distinct CDR3 sequences, with around 12% as singletons. Sequenced here: PBMCs from the stem cell graft donor, sampled from the stem cell graft. Every receptor here comes from a human donor who donated a stem cell graft to a child with acute lymphoblastic leukemia. Each CDR3 is given with its conserved first and last residue. D genes are given only for firm matches. Size is omitted from some rows. Given values are once, few, many or a class for expanded clones.

TRBV15	TRBJ1-5	many	-	12	CATSRDQQPQHF	TGTGCCACCAGCAGAGATCAACAGCCCCAGCATTTT
TRBV5-1	TRBJ2-2	many	-	13	CATWRAPGGELFF	TGCGCCACCTGGCGGGCGCCGGGCGGGGAGCTGTTTTTT
TRBV13	TRBJ2-7	few	TRBD1	13	CASSTGQGREQYF	TGTGCCAGCAGCACGGGACAGGGTCGCGAGCAGTACTTC
TRBV6-2/TRBV6-3	TRBJ1-5	many	-	13	CASSRHPGQPQHF	TGTGCCAGCAGCCGACACCCAGGGCAGCCCCAGCATTTT
TRBV6-1	TRBJ2-7	-	-	13	CASGIKPPYEQYF	TGTGCCAGCGGGATTAAACCTCCCTACGAGCAGTACTTC
TRBV30	TRBJ2-7	-	-	13	CAWSPGRSYEQYF	TGTGCCTGGAGCCCCGGACGGTCCTACGAGCAGTACTTC
TRBV25-1	TRBJ2-3	many	TRBD1	14	CASTARQGPDTQYF	TGTGCCAGCACCGCACGACAGGGACCAGATACGCAGTATTTT
TRBV12-3/TRBV12-4	TRBJ2-5	many	-	14	CASSYEAGGETQYF	TGTGCCAGCAGTTATGAAGCGGGTGGAGAGACCCAGTACTTC
TRBV7-7	TRBJ2-3	-	TRBD1	15	CASSPGQGAADTQYF	TGTGCCAGCAGCCCTGGACAGGGGGCGGCAGATACGCAGTATTTT
TRBV12-3/TRBV12-4	TRBJ2-1	many	-	14	CASSFSQGGNEQFF	TGTGCCAGCAGTTTCAGTCAGGGTGGGAATGAGCAGTTCTTC
TRBV28	TRBJ2-1	many	-	14	CARTTVRPYNEQFF	TGTGCCAGGACGACAGTGAGGCCCTACAATGAGCAGTTCTTC
TRBV6-1	TRBJ2-5	few	TRBD2	18	CASSRWTPGLAVQETQYF	TGTGCCAGCAGTCGCTGGACTCCGGGACTAGCGGTTCAAGAGACCCAGTACTTC
TRBV20-1	TRBJ2-5	many	-	14	CSASLGTLQETQYF	TGCAGTGCTAGCCTCGGGACGCTGCAAGAGACCCAGTACTTC
TRBV20-1	TRBJ1-5	few	-	14	CSASGRGGNQPQHF	TGCAGTGCTAGCGGAAGGGGAGGGAATCAGCCCCAGCATTTT
TRBV27	TRBJ2-3	-	-	16	CASSLLSGWAPDTQYF	TGTGCCAGCAGTTTATTATCAGGGTGGGCTCCGGATACGCAGTATTTT
TRBV7-9	TRBJ2-7	many	-	13	CASTYRDNYEQYF	TGTGCCAGCACCTACCGGGACAATTACGAGCAGTACTTC
TRBV20-1	TRBJ1-1	few	TRBD1	14	CSARRPGGLTEAFF	TGCAGTGCTCGCCGTCCAGGGGGCCTCACTGAAGCTTTCTTT
TRBV6-5	TRBJ1-5	many	-	13	CASRRTVNQPQHF	TGTGCCAGCAGAAGGACAGTCAATCAGCCCCAGCATTTT
TRBV29-1	TRBJ2-6	many	-	13	CSILISGANVLTF	TGCAGCATCCTTATCTCTGGGGCCAACGTCCTGACTTTC
TRBV9	TRBJ1-3	many	-	16	CASSVASLGSGNTIYF	TGTGCCAGCAGCGTAGCTAGCTTGGGCTCTGGAAACACCATATATTTT
TRBV10-3	TRBJ2-5	many	-	16	CAISEGTRDNQETQYF	TGTGCCATCAGCGAGGGGACCCGGGACAACCAAGAGACCCAGTACTTC
TRBV11-1	TRBJ2-1	many	TRBD2	20	CASSPKIGTSGGSHHNEQFF	TGTGCCAGCAGCCCAAAAATCGGGACTAGCGGGGGCTCGCACCACAATGAGCAGTTCTTC
TRBV19	TRBJ2-1	many	-	14	CASSIRNQYNEQFF	TGTGCCAGTAGTATACGGAACCAGTACAATGAGCAGTTCTTC
TRBV5-5	TRBJ2-5	many	-	15	CASSLTPVAVETQYF	TGTGCCAGCAGCCTGACCCCAGTGGCTGTAGAGACCCAGTACTTC
TRBV20-1	TRBJ2-3	many	TRBD2	14	CSARGRGGADTQYF	TGCAGTGCTAGAGGGCGGGGGGGCGCAGATACGCAGTATTTT
TRBV7-9	TRBJ2-1	many	-	17	CASSLMIERRSYNEQFF	TGTGCCAGCAGCTTAATGATTGAGCGCAGGTCCTACAATGAGCAGTTCTTC
TRBV10-3	TRBJ2-5	many	TRBD2	13	CAIRGLAGETQYF	TGTGCCATCAGGGGGTTAGCGGGAGAGACCCAGTACTTC
TRBV7-3	TRBJ1-1	many	-	13	CASSQGGNTEAFF	TGTGCCAGCAGCCAAGGAGGGAACACTGAAGCTTTCTTT
TRBV20-1	TRBJ1-1	many	-	15	CRAGGMGSANTEAFF	TGCAGAGCCGGTGGGATGGGGTCGGCGAACACTGAAGCTTTCTTT
TRBV4-3	TRBJ2-1	many	TRBD2	16	CASSLSLSGSSNEQFF	TGCGCCAGCAGCCTGTCGTTGAGCGGGAGTTCCAATGAGCAGTTCTTC
TRBV20-1	TRBJ2-3	many	-	15	CSSLRSDPETDTQYF	TGCAGTTCACTAAGGTCGGACCCTGAGACAGATACGCAGTATTTT
TRBV20-1	TRBJ2-1	many	-	16	CSAREFRASSYNEQFF	TGCAGTGCTAGAGAGTTTCGGGCGAGCTCCTACAATGAGCAGTTCTTC
TRBV28	TRBJ2-1	many	TRBD2	15	CASTRLAGGHNEQFF	TGTGCCAGCACCCGACTAGCGGGAGGGCACAATGAGCAGTTCTTC
TRBV3-1	TRBJ1-3	many	TRBD1	18	CASSQGWRQGRSGNTIYF	TGTGCCAGCAGCCAAGGGTGGAGACAGGGGCGCTCTGGAAACACCATATATTTT
TRBV15	TRBJ2-1	many	TRBD2	17	CATSIVGGRGSYNEQFF	TGTGCCACCAGTATAGTCGGCGGGAGGGGTTCCTACAATGAGCAGTTCTTC
TRBV5-1	TRBJ2-5	many	-	12	CASSAVQETQYF	TGCGCCAGCTCTGCGGTCCAAGAGACCCAGTACTTC
TRBV5-5	TRBJ2-5	many	-	13	CASSLDTKGTQYF	TGTGCCAGCAGCTTGGACACAAAGGGGACCCAGTACTTC
TRBV5-1	TRBJ1-6	many	-	15	CASSLEGHKDSPLHF	TGCGCCAGCAGCTTGGAGGGTCACAAGGATTCACCCCTCCACTTT
TRBV20-1	TRBJ1-1	many	-	13	CSALPLVNTEAFF	TGCAGTGCTCTCCCGCTCGTGAACACTGAAGCTTTCTTT
TRBV28	TRBJ1-5	many	TRBD1	17	CASKDLGGDRGPQPQHF	TGTGCCAGCAAAGACCTGGGGGGGGACAGGGGGCCTCAGCCCCAGCATTTT
TRBV7-9	TRBJ1-5	many	-	13	CASSPAVGQPQHF	TGTGCCAGCAGCCCGGCGGTCGGTCAGCCCCAGCATTTT
TRBV5-1	TRBJ2-1	many	-	14	CASSRTAIYNEQFF	TGCGCCAGCAGCCGGACCGCGATCTACAATGAGCAGTTCTTC
TRBV18	TRBJ2-7	many	-	12	CASSPAGVEQYF	TGTGCCAGCTCACCCGCAGGGGTCGAGCAGTACTTC
TRBV7-9	TRBJ2-6	many	-	16	CASSGRTASGANVLTF	TGTGCCAGCAGCGGACGGACGGCCTCTGGGGCCAACGTCCTGACTTTC
TRBV28	TRBJ1-1	many	-	13	CASSTRVKAEAFF	TGTGCCAGCAGTACCCGGGTTAAGGCCGAAGCTTTCTTT
TRBV20-1	TRBJ2-5	-	TRBD1	17	CSARRTGVLAVLETQYF	TGCAGTGCCCGGCGAACAGGGGTTTTGGCGGTCTTAGAGACCCAGTACTTC
TRBV5-1	TRBJ2-2	many	-	14	CASRPRVGTGELFF	TGCGCCAGCAGGCCCAGGGTTGGCACCGGGGAGCTGTTTTTT
TRBV10-3	TRBJ2-3	many	TRBD2	15	CAIRKTSGGTDTQYF	TGTGCCATCAGGAAGACTAGCGGCGGCACAGATACGCAGTATTTT
TRBV7-3	TRBJ1-1	many	-	15	CASSLTFRDRTEAFF	TGTGCCAGCAGCTTAACGTTTCGGGACCGCACTGAAGCTTTCTTT
TRBV5-5	TRBJ1-3	many	-	13	CASSFKGGNTIYF	TGTGCCAGCAGCTTTAAGGGCGGAAACACCATATATTTT
TRBV4-2	TRBJ2-6	few	-	16	CASSQNRATGANVLTF	TGTGCCAGCAGCCAAAACAGGGCGACAGGGGCCAACGTCCTGACTTTC
TRBV7-2	TRBJ2-7	many	-	15	CASSLVVGFSYEQYF	TGTGCCAGCAGCTTAGTGGTAGGATTCTCCTACGAGCAGTACTTC
TRBV9	TRBJ2-5	many	-	16	CASSASSDSFQETQYF	TGTGCCAGCAGCGCCTCTTCGGACAGTTTCCAAGAGACCCAGTACTTC
TRBV20-1	TRBJ1-5	many	-	14	CSATGQLEHQPQHF	TGCAGTGCCACGGGACAATTGGAACATCAGCCCCAGCATTTT
TRBV14	TRBJ2-1	many	-	18	CASSQDGLGGSAYNEQFF	TGTGCCAGCAGCCAAGATGGCCTGGGGGGCAGTGCGTACAATGAGCAGTTCTTC
TRBV24-1	TRBJ2-6	-	-	15	CATAEGGRGANVLTF	TGTGCCACCGCCGAAGGGGGGCGCGGGGCCAACGTCCTGACTTTC
TRBV5-5	TRBJ2-5	many	-	14	CASSSTDFQETQYF	TGTGCCAGCAGCTCGACAGATTTCCAAGAGACCCAGTACTTC
TRBV27	TRBJ2-7	many	-	13	CASSFALAYEQYF	TGTGCCAGCAGTTTTGCCCTAGCTTACGAGCAGTACTTC